This T cell receptor beta chain originates from a study of cytomegalovirus exposure and HLA in healthy donors. The PCR used 60 Vbeta and 13 Jbeta primers. Repertoires were generated with immunoSEQ multiplex PCR, while TCRdb's copy carries only in-frame clones and drops some. The sample includes 90,000 or so clones, about 73% of them seen just once. The CDR3 sequence is 15 residues long. The germline V gene encodes CDR1 SGHKS and CDR2 YYEKEE (reference sequence). V shed 4 bases and J 7 bases; nucleotides not matched to a gene: 7. The TCR originated in a woman aged 45-60 years in good health and CMV-seropositive. The sequenced material came from PBMCs. The chain is built from TRBV5-5 and TRBJ1-5; 11 nucleotides agree with TRBD1. CDR3 sequence (DNA): TGTGCCAGCAGCCTGTGGACAGGGGGCGAACAGCCCCAGCATTTT. Translating it yields CASSLWTGGEQPQHF.